A selection of T cell receptor beta chains follows, all from one sample in a study of cytomegalovirus exposure and HLA in healthy donors. The method was immunoSEQ multiplex PCR; TCRdb's version includes in-frame clones alone and lacks a portion of them. Of some 130,000 clones listed, about 80% are singletons. The source material was PBMCs. All receptors come from a man aged 25-40 years in good health and CMV-seropositive. Both conserved end residues are part of each CDR3. The D gene is left open where the match is weak. Size values are once, few and many counts, or a class for expanded clones, and some rows have none.

>.|.|TRBJ1-1|TRBV25-1
TGTGCCAGCAGTGACCCGGCAGGGGATGGCACTGAAGCTTTCTTT
CASSDPAGDGTEAFF
>.|TRBD1|TRBJ1-5|TRBV30
TGTGCCTGGTCCGGGACAGGGGGCCGAAAGCCAAATCAGCCCCAGCATTTT
CAWSGTGGRKPNQPQHF
>.|.|TRBJ2-3|TRBV18
TGTGCCAGCTCACCAGCCGAAGGACACACAGATACGCAGTATTTT
CASSPAEGHTDTQYF
>.|.|TRBJ2-5|TRBV7-2
TGTGCCAGCAGCTCTAGGGGGGGCAGTTCCCAAGAGACCCAGTACTTC
CASSSRGGSSQETQYF
>.|.|TRBJ2-2|TRBV6-4
TGTGCCAGCAGGAAACAGGGCGGCACCGGGGAGCTGTTTTTT
CASRKQGGTGELFF
>.|TRBD1|TRBJ1-1|TRBV6-5
TGTGCCAGCAGCCTGGGACAGACGAACACTGAAGCTTTCTTT
CASSLGQTNTEAFF
>.|TRBD1|TRBJ1-2|TRBV7-9
TGTGCCAGCAGCTTACTCGGGACAGGGTTGGAGGGCTACACCTTC
CASSLLGTGLEGYTF
>.|.|TRBJ1-2|TRBV10-3
TGTGCCATCAGTGGGACAGCTCCTACAGGCTACACCTTC
CAISGTAPTGYTF
>.|TRBD2|TRBJ2-1|TRBV5-4
TGTGCCAGCAGCTTTCGAGCGGGAGAGAGCAATGAGCAGTTCTTC
CASSFRAGESNEQFF
>.|.|TRBJ2-3|TRBV5-1
TGCGCCAGCAGCTTGGAGGACATTAGCACAGATACGCAGTATTTT
CASSLEDISTDTQYF
>.|TRBD2|TRBJ2-7|TRBV4-1
TGCGCCAGCAGCCGAAATGCTCGGACTAGCGGGAGGACATACGAGCAGTACTTC
CASSRNARTSGRTYEQYF
>.|TRBD2|TRBJ2-5|TRBV7-9
TGTGCCAGCAGCTCCCCGCCCCCTGGCGGGAGGTACCAAGAGACCCAGTACTTC
CASSSPPPGGRYQETQYF
>.|.|TRBJ1-3|TRBV5-1
TGCGCCAGCAGCTTGGAGGGGTCTGGAAACACCATATATTTT
CASSLEGSGNTIYF
>few|TRBD1|TRBJ2-2|TRBV19
TGTGCCAGTAGGGGGACAGGCTACTCCGGGGAGCTGTTTTTT
CASRGTGYSGELFF
>.|TRBD2|TRBJ2-7|TRBV4-3
TGCGCCAGCAGCCAAGATAGCGGGGGTTACGAGCAGTACTTC
CASSQDSGGYEQYF
>.|TRBD1|TRBJ1-2|TRBV19
TGTGCCAGTAGTCCGGGACAGGGGGTTGGCTACACCTTC
CASSPGQGVGYTF
>.|.|TRBJ1-4|TRBV5-1
TGCGCCAGCAGCTTGGGGGCCACCTCCGAAAAACTGTTTTTT
CASSLGATSEKLFF
>.|.|TRBJ1-2|TRBV6-6
TGTGCCAGCAGTTTCCCCCAAGTCGAGGAGGGCTACACCTTC
CASSFPQVEEGYTF
>once|TRBD2|TRBJ2-3|TRBV28
TGTGCCAGCAGAGGCGGGAGGGTGACAGATACGCAGTATTTT
CASRGGRVTDTQYF
>few|TRBD1|TRBJ2-3|TRBV19
TGTGCCAGTAGTAAAGGACAGGGGGCAGATACGCAGTATTTT
CASSKGQGADTQYF
>.|TRBD1|TRBJ1-3|TRBV11-3
TGTGCCAGCAGCTTAGGGGGACAGAGTTCTGGAAACACCATATATTTT
CASSLGGQSSGNTIYF
>.|.|TRBJ1-5|TRBV10-2
TGCGCCAGCAGGGAGGGACACAACAATCAGCCCCAGCATTTT
CASREGHNNQPQHF
>once|TRBD1|TRBJ1-2|TRBV7-2
TGTGCCAGCAGCCCGACGACAGGGGTGGCGAACTATAATGGCTACACCTTC
CASSPTTGVANYNGYTF
>.|.|TRBJ2-3|TRBV10-3
TGTGCCAGCGGACTCTCGGGGGGCCCAGATACGCAGTATTTT
CASGLSGGPDTQYF
>.|.|TRBJ2-1|TRBV10-3
TGTGCCATCAGTGAGCGGGAGCGCAACAGTGAGCAGTTCTTC
CAISERERNSEQFF
>.|TRBD2|TRBJ2-1|TRBV30
TGTGCCTGGAGTAGGGTCGGGAGGGTTGGGAATGAGCAGTTCTTC
CAWSRVGRVGNEQFF
>.|TRBD1|TRBJ2-2|TRBV15
TGTGCCACCAGCAGACAACAGGGGGCGCAACCCGGGGAGCTGTTTTTT
CATSRQQGAQPGELFF
>.|TRBD1|TRBJ2-7|TRBV9
TGTGCCAGCAGCGTGGGGACAGGGGACCCCTACGAGCAGTACTTC
CASSVGTGDPYEQYF
>.|.|TRBJ1-5|TRBV2
TGTGCCAGCAGTTCCGGGAATCAGCCCCAGCATTTT
CASSSGNQPQHF
>.|TRBD2|TRBJ2-1|TRBV30
TGTGCCTGGGCCGATACTAGCGGTCCTCCAAGCTCCTACAATGAGCAGTTCTTC
CAWADTSGPPSSYNEQFF
>.|.|TRBJ2-2|TRBV5-1
TGCGCCAGCAGCTTGGAAGGGAGTCGAACCGGGGAGCTGTTTTTT
CASSLEGSRTGELFF
>.|TRBD2|TRBJ2-1|TRBV4-2
TGTGCCAGCAGGGAAGCGGGAGAGGGTGAGCAGTTCTTC
CASREAGEGEQFF
>.|TRBD2|TRBJ2-5|TRBV7-6
TGTGCCAGCAGCCAAGGACTAGAGGCGGAGACCCAGTACTTC
CASSQGLEAETQYF
>.|.|TRBJ1-1|TRBV10-3
TGTGCCATCAGTGAGGTTAGGGACTATGAAGCTTTCTTT
CAISEVRDYEAFF
>.|.|TRBJ2-7|TRBV5-8
TGCGCCAGCAGCCAAGAGGTACACTCACCCTACGAGCAGTACTTC
CASSQEVHSPYEQYF
>.|TRBD1|TRBJ1-1|TRBV6-6
TGTGCCACCACAGGACAGGGGGGGGTGAACACTGAAGCTTTCTTT
CATTGQGGVNTEAFF
>.|.|TRBJ1-1|TRBV9
TGTGCCAGCAGCCCATGGGGCGGAGAGAACACTGAAGCTTTCTTT
CASSPWGGENTEAFF
>.|.|TRBJ1-1|TRBV30
TGTGCCTGGAGTGGGACAGCCTCTATGAACACTGAAGCTTTCTTT
CAWSGTASMNTEAFF
>.|.|TRBJ1-1|TRBV10-3
TGTGCCATCAGTGATGGGGCTTTGAACACTGAAGCTTTCTTT
CAISDGALNTEAFF
>.|TRBD1|TRBJ1-1|TRBV11-2
TGTGCCAGCAGCTTAAGGGCAGGGGGTACTGAAGCTTTCTTT
CASSLRAGGTEAFF
>once|.|TRBJ1-3|TRBV9
TGTGCCAGCAGCCCCAGCGGGAGCTCTGGAAACACCATATATTTT
CASSPSGSSGNTIYF
>.|TRBD1|TRBJ1-1|TRBV7-9
TGTGCCAGCAGCCCCCGACAGGGGCAGAACACTGAAGCTTTCTTT
CASSPRQGQNTEAFF
>.|.|TRBJ2-1|TRBV5-1
TGCGCCAGCAGCTTGACAGACAATGAGCAGTTCTTC
CASSLTDNEQFF
>once|.|TRBJ1-1|TRBV7-3
TGTGCCAGCAGCTTCGGGGGAGGGGGCACTGAAGCTTTCTTT
CASSFGGGGTEAFF
>.|.|TRBJ2-4|TRBV21-1
TGTGCCAGCAGCTTCCCCCGGGGGGAACGTGGTGCCAAAAACATTCAGTACTTC
CASSFPRGERGAKNIQYF
>.|.|TRBJ1-2|TRBV5-1
TGCGCCAGCAGCTTGGGGCAGAACTATGGCTACACCTTC
CASSLGQNYGYTF
>.|.|TRBJ1-2|TRBV6-5
TGTGCCAGCAGTTACTCGAACAGGGAATGGAGCTACACCTTC
CASSYSNREWSYTF
>once|.|TRBJ1-2|TRBV11-2
TGTGCCAGCAGCCCCGGGACAACTGGTGGCTACACCTTC
CASSPGTTGGYTF
>.|.|TRBJ1-2|TRBV6-6
TGTGCCAGCAGTTACTCTTTCCAGAACTATGGCTACACCTTC
CASSYSFQNYGYTF
>few|TRBD1|TRBJ1-5|TRBV4-1
TGCGCCAGCAGCCAGATCGACAGGGGCCATCAGCCCCAGCATTTT
CASSQIDRGHQPQHF
>.|TRBD2|TRBJ2-5|TRBV9
TGTGCCAGCAGCGTGAATAGCGGGGGGTCCCAAGAGACCCAGTACTTC
CASSVNSGGSQETQYF
>.|TRBD2|TRBJ2-7|TRBV6-1
TGTGCCAGCAGTGAACTGGGGGGGACGGGTCCGTACTTC
CASSELGGTGPYF
>once|.|TRBJ1-3|TRBV7-3
TGTGCCAGCAGCTTAACAGGGGTTGGAAACACCATATATTTT
CASSLTGVGNTIYF
>.|TRBD2|TRBJ2-3|TRBV7-6
TGTGCCAGCAGTCCCGGAAGCGGGAGGGCCACAGATACGCAGTATTTT
CASSPGSGRATDTQYF
>.|TRBD1|TRBJ1-1|TRBV10-1
TGCGCCAGCAGTGAGTGGGCCGGGACAGGGGGCAACACTGAAGCTTTCTTT
CASSEWAGTGGNTEAFF
>once|.|TRBJ1-1|TRBV19
TGTGCCAGTAACCCTACAGGGTTCATAGTCGACACTGAAGCTTTCTTT
CASNPTGFIVDTEAFF
>.|.|TRBJ2-5|TRBV11-2
TGTGCCAGCAGCCGATCGGGCCAAGAGACCCAGTACTTC
CASSRSGQETQYF
>.|.|TRBJ2-7|TRBV2
TGTGCCAGCAGTGAAGTCGCAGGGAATGAGCAGTACTTC
CASSEVAGNEQYF
>.|.|TRBJ1-2|TRBV19
TGTGCCAGTAGTATGTCGGGGAACTATGGCTACACCTTC
CASSMSGNYGYTF
>.|.|TRBJ2-3|TRBV5-6
TGTGCCAGCGGGAGGAGGGGAGATACGCAGTATTTT
CASGRRGDTQYF